This entry features one T cell receptor (beta chain) sequence. Its antigen is not known. The record originates from a study of cytomegalovirus exposure and HLA in healthy donors. Nominal health characterized the donors when sampled, though unrecorded immune exposures were likely. Study-wide points: An assumption of roughly uniform sequencing depth across donors underlay the presence/absence analyses. Later analysis identified a missense DCLRE1C variant that was linked to TCR beta V- and J-gene trimming. Beyond CMV serostatus, there was no information to go on about immune exposure.

Vbeta (60) and Jbeta (13) primers were used in the PCR. Produced via immunoSEQ multiplex PCR; TCRdb's table is partial and in-frame only. The sample shows 180,000 or so clones, roughly 79% of them seen only once. Germline lookup yields CDR1 SGHDN and CDR2 FVKESK. J was trimmed by 5 bases and V by 4 bases; bases with no gene match: 25. CDR3 size: 21 residues. The chain combines TRBV14 with TRBJ2-2; TRBD1 matches at 7 bases. This TCR was sampled from a man aged 50 or older in good health and CMV-seropositive. Material for sequencing was PBMCs. Here the CDR3 reads CASSPLRGKTGRRSETGELFF. In DNA, the CDR3 is TGTGCCAGCAGCCCCCTCCGGGGAAAGACAGGGCGGAGGTCAGAAACCGGGGAGCTGTTTTTT.